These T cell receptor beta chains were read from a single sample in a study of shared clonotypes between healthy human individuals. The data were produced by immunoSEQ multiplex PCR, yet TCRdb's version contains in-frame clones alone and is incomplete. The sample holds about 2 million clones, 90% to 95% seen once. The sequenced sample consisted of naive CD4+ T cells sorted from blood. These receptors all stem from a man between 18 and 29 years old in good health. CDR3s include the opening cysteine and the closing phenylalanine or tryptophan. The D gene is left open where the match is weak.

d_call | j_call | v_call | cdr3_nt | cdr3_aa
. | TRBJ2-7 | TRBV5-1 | TGCGCCAGCAGCTTACCCGCTTACGAGCAGTACTTC | CASSLPAYEQYF
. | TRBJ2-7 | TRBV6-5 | TGTGCCAGCAGTTATATGGGAAACGAGCAGTACTTC | CASSYMGNEQYF
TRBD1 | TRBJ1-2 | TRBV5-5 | TGTGCCAGCACCTCGGGACAGGGGTATGGCTACACCTTC | CASTSGQGYGYTF
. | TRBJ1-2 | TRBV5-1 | TGCGCCAGCAGCTTGGAGAGTGGAGGCTACACCTTC | CASSLESGGYTF
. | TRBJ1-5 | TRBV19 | TGTGCCAGTAGTGAAGGGATTTGGGGTGGCAATCAGCCCCAGCATTTT | CASSEGIWGGNQPQHF
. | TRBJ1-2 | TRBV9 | TGTGCCAGCAGCGTAGGGGACGTTAACTATGGCTACACCTTC | CASSVGDVNYGYTF
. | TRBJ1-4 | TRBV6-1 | TGTGCCAGCAGTAGACAGGAGCGGGATGAAAAACTGTTTTTT | CASSRQERDEKLFF
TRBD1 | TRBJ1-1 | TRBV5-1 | TGCGCCAGCAGCTCGACAGGGACCACTGAAGCTTTCTTT | CASSSTGTTEAFF
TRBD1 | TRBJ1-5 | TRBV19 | TGTGCCAGTAGTTCCCGGGACAGGATCTATCAGCCCCAGCATTTT | CASSSRDRIYQPQHF
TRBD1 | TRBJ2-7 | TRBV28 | TGTGCCAGCACTGCCGCGGACAGGGACATTCGGGAGCAGTACTTC | CASTAADRDIREQYF
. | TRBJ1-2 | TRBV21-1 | TGTGCCAGCAGCAAAACGGTGGGGACAAAGGGGGTAACCTTC | CASSKTVGTKGVTF
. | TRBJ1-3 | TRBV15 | TGTGCCACCAGCAGTCAGGGCGGAGGAAACACCATATATTTT | CATSSQGGGNTIYF
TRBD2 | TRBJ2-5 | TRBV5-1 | TGCGCCAGCAGCCCCCGGACTAGCGGGGAAACAAGATATGGGACCCAGTACTTC | CASSPRTSGETRYGTQYF
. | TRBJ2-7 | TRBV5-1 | TGCGCCAGCAGCTTGGATTCCGGGAAACCCTACGAGCAGTACTTC | CASSLDSGKPYEQYF
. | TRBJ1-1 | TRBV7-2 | TGTGCCAGCAGCCTAACGGGCGCTGACACTGAAGCTTTCTTT | CASSLTGADTEAFF
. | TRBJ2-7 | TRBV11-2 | TGTGCCAGCAGGTTTACAGGAGTTTACGAGCAGTACTTC | CASRFTGVYEQYF
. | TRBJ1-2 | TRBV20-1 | TGCAGTGCTAGCCAGTTCTATGGCTACACCTTC | CSASQFYGYTF
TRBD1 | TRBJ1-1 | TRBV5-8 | TGTGCCAGCAGCCAGACAGGGGGCAGTTGTGTCTGCCCTGAAGCTTTCTTT | CASSQTGGSCVCPEAFF
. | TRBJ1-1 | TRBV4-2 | TGTGCCAGCAGCCAGGCACAGGGTACTAGCACTGAAGCTTTCTTT | CASSQAQGTSTEAFF
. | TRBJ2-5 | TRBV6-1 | TGTGCCAGATCTGAGGAGACCCAGTACTTC | CARSEETQYF